This TCR beta chain was sequenced in a study of blood T cell repertoires in COVID-19. The overall study: Collection of acute and convalescent COVID-19 samples took place in the United States, Italy and Spain.

The germline V gene encodes CDR1 LNHDA and CDR2 SQIVND (reference sequence). There are 13 residues in the CDR3. The V segment lost 9 bases and the J segment 12 bases; nucleotides outside the gene matches: 16. Libraries were prepared by immunoSEQ multiplex PCR; TCRdb keeps only in-frame clonotypes and omits some of them. The sample includes approximately 210,000 clones, about 83% of them seen just once. This rearrangement joins TRBV19 to TRBJ1-1; 7 positions match TRBD1. This sequence originates from a man in his fifties or sixties with active or convalescent COVID-19. Sequenced material: peripheral blood. Here the CDR3 reads CASRNDGQAKTFF. As DNA, the CDR3 is TGTGCCAGCCGGAACGATGGACAGGCTAAAACTTTCTTT.